Sequencing of this TCR beta chain was carried out in a study of spatial heterogeneity in lung cancer. Study overall: Beta-chain sequences were consistently detected more often than alpha-chain sequences.

Germline lookup yields CDR1 SEHNR and CDR2 FQNEAQ (reference sequence). V shed 2 bases and J shed 0 bases, with 14 bases lying between them. CDR3 length: 17 amino acids. This clonotype has ten or more counts. The time point here: sample taken at primary tumor resection. A distinct unique molecular identifier was carried by each TCR cDNA molecule. TCRdb independently ran MiXCR on the 5' RACE reads; one entry per CDR3 protein. The sample lists roughly 20,000 distinct CDR3 sequences; around 4.3% were seen once. The chain carries TRBV7-9 and TRBJ1-3; a possible D gene is TRBD1 (5 bases). The sequences come from PBMCs, collected at surgery. This receptor was obtained from a male donor with early-stage non-small cell lung cancer. CDR3 nucleotide sequence: TGTGCCAGCAGCTTAAGCGTAGTGACAGCCTCTGGAAACACCATATATTTT. Protein sequence: CASSLSVVTASGNTIYF.